The 17 T cell receptor beta chains reported below all come from one sample, sequenced in a study of brain T cells in children with intractable seizures. Using immunoSEQ multiplex PCR, the repertoire was profiled, and TCRdb retains in-frame clones only, with some absent. The repertoire holds 80,000 or so clones, 93% seen once, with about 1.4% in the top ten. The sample consisted of peripheral blood, taken at surgery. The receptors here all came from a boy in the first two years of life with tuberous sclerosis and intractable seizures.

Notes on this clone: Within the sample, other DNA sequences also encode this same CDR3. The chain has TRBV5-1 and TRBJ2-3; a possible D gene is TRBD1 (5 bases). V was clipped by 0 bases and J by 1 base, with 6 bases between them. CDR1 is SGHRS and CDR2 is YFSETQ in the germline V gene. CDR3 size: 14 residues. CDR3 protein: CASSLGRGTDTQYF. CDR3 sequence (DNA): TGCGCCAGCAGCTTGGGCAGGGGCACAGATACGCAGTATTTT. Together with reference TRBV5-1 and TRBJ2-3, the CDR3 gives the full variable domain: KAGVTQTPRYLIKTRGQQVTLSCSPISGHRSVSWYQQTPGQGLQFLFEYFSETQRNKGNFPGRFSGRQFSNSRSEMNVSTLELGDSALYLCASSLGRGTDTQYFGPGTRLTVL.

The rearrangement links TRBV12-3 or TRBV12-4 to TRBJ1-2, with D perhaps TRBD1 (5 bases). The CDR3 runs 12 residues. V was cut by 2 bases and J by 8 bases, with 9 bases left in between. The CDR3 is CASSLSGRGYTF. CDR3 DNA sequence: TGTGCCAGCAGTTTATCAGGGAGGGGCTACACCTTC.

The gene calls are TRBV5-1 and TRBJ2-7; D call uncertain. The CDR3 length is 17 residues. V lost 1 base and J lost 0, with 17 bases in between. The germline CDR1 and CDR2 sequences are SGHRS and YFSETQ. CDR3 region: CASSLFAGPSDSYEQYF. The CDR3, as DNA: TGCGCCAGCAGCTTGTTCGCAGGTCCTTCAGACTCCTACGAGCAGTACTTC.

This clone has only one observation. The chain employs TRBV9 and TRBJ2-1, with D tentatively TRBD2 (8 bases). Trimming pared 0 bases from V and 0 bases from J, leaving 22 bases between. The CDR3 runs 20 residues. Germline-derived CDR1 and CDR2 are SGDLS and YYNGEE. The CDR3 loop is CASSVAPGGGLTSSYNEQFF. The CDR3 DNA reads as TGTGCCAGCAGCGTAGCCCCGGGAGGGGGCCTCACCAGCTCCTACAATGAGCAGTTCTTC.

The rearrangement links TRBV5-5 to TRBJ2-7; possibly TRBD2 for D (5 bases). Trimming took off 0 bases at V and 2 bases at J, with 12 bases between the two ends. Germline V lookup: CDR1 SGHKS, CDR2 YYEKEE (reference sequence). This CDR3 comprises 15 residues. The CDR3 region has the DNA TGTGCCAGCAGCTTGGTACCGGCGGGTACCTACGAGCAGTACTTC. The encoded protein is CASSLVPAGTYEQYF.

The chain carries TRBV27 and TRBJ1-2, with D tentatively TRBD1 (6 bases). Germline V gives CDR1 MNHEY, CDR2 SMNVEV (reference sequence). V was trimmed by 2 bases and J by 4 bases, leaving 8 bases between them. The CDR3 is 13 amino acids. The DNA of the CDR3 is TGTGCCAGCAGTTTAGGAGGGGGCTATGGCTACACCTTC. It yields the protein CASSLGGGYGYTF.

The chain carries TRBV27 and TRBJ2-5; D gene unclear. This CDR3 has 13 residues. Germline-derived CDR1 and CDR2 are MNHEY and SMNVEV (reference sequence). V lost 2 bases to trimming and J lost 4 bases, with 8 bases between them. Here the CDR3 reads CASSLTVRETQYF. The CDR3 nucleotides read TGTGCCAGCAGTTTAACGGTTCGAGAGACCCAGTACTTC.

This clone has just one count. The chain carries TRBV3-1 (or the pseudogene TRBV3-2) and TRBJ1-6, with D unresolved. This CDR3 region has 18 residues. The V gene lost 0 bases and the J gene lost 7 bases, with 19 bases spanning the gap. Germline V gene data show CDR1 as LGHDT and CDR2 as YNNKEL (reference sequence). The CDR3 sequence is CASSQDLLWANENSPLHF. As DNA, the CDR3 is TGTGCCAGCAGCCAAGATCTTCTATGGGCAAACGAAAATTCACCCCTCCACTTT.

The gene calls are TRBV29-1 and TRBJ2-1, with TRBD2 matching 13 bases. Losses at the gene ends were 4 bases for V and 5 bases for J; bases not matched to a gene: 5. The V gene's germline CDR1 is SQVTM and CDR2 ANQGSEA. The CDR3 is 15 amino acids. CDR3 amino acids: CSVAKGLAGNNEQFF. CDR3 nucleotide sequence: TGCAGCGTTGCCAAGGGACTAGCGGGAAACAATGAGCAGTTCTTC.

The V gene is TRBV15, the J gene TRBJ2-5; no firm D call. Trimming took 0 bases from V and 5 from J, leaving 7 bases between them. The CDR3 consists of 13 residues. Looked up from germline, CDR1 is LNHNV and CDR2 is YYDKDF (reference sequence). As DNA, the CDR3 is TGTGCCACCAGCAGAGATCACGGGGAGACCCAGTACTTC. Translation gives CATSRDHGETQYF.

Comments on this clone: At the DNA level, this CDR3 is encoded by other sequences in the same sample as well. V usage is TRBV12-3 or TRBV12-4 and J usage is TRBJ2-5; D is undetermined. Trimming removed 3 bases at V and 5 bases at J, with 7 bases between. This CDR3 has 12 amino acids. CDR3 amino acids: CASSFTGETQYF. The CDR3 DNA follows: TGTGCCAGCAGTTTTACCGGGGAGACCCAGTACTTC.

The chain carries TRBV29-1 and TRBJ2-1; TRBD2 agrees at 9 bases. Per the germline V gene, CDR1 is SQVTM and CDR2 is ANQGSEA. This CDR3 region has 14 residues. J lost 7 bases, V lost 2 bases, and 6 bases had no gene match. CDR3 in DNA: TGCAGCGTTGAAAGTACTAGCGGGTTTAATGAGCAGTTCTTC. Translation: CSVESTSGFNEQFF.

The genes are TRBV5-6 and TRBJ1-5; tentatively, D is TRBD1 (6 bases). Germline CDR1 and CDR2: SGHDT and YYEEEE. V was clipped by 2 bases and J by 6 bases, with 12 bases between them. The CDR3 length is 14 residues. CDR3 amino acids: CASSFGRGGQPQHF. CDR3 nucleotides: TGTGCCAGCAGCTTCGGCAGGGGCGGTCAGCCCCAGCATTTT.

The gene calls are TRBV27 and TRBJ1-1, with no clear D. The CDR3 has 13 amino acids. Deletions cut 4 bases from V and 8 bases from J, with 14 bases between. In germline, CDR1 is MNHEY, CDR2 SMNVEV (reference sequence). The CDR3, as DNA: TGTGCCAGCAGTTCGCTCGTCCCAGGAGAAGCTTTCTTT. This gives the protein CASSSLVPGEAFF.

This sequence joins TRBV6-4 and TRBJ2-7; D unresolved. Germline loops: CDR1 MRHNA, CDR2 SNTAGT. This CDR3 spans 14 amino acids. V gave up 0 bases and J gave up 1 base, with 7 bases separating them. DNA for the CDR3: TGTGCCAGCAGTGACTCACCCTCGTCCTACGAGCAGTACTTC. Protein product: CASSDSPSSYEQYF.

The chain couples TRBV23-1 to TRBJ1-1; the D is unclear. TRBV23-1 is an ORF, with its function uncertain. The CDR3 spans 14 residues. Trimming pared 6 bases from V and 0 bases from J, leaving 11 bases between. The CDR3, as DNA: TGCGCCAGCAGATTTGGGGTCATGAACACTGAAGCTTTCTTT. This gives the protein CASRFGVMNTEAFF.

The chain couples TRBV24-1 to TRBJ2-3; 11 nucleotides agree with TRBD1. The CDR3 is 16 residues long. J was trimmed by 4 bases and V by 4 bases; bases with no gene match: 6. CDR1 is KGHDR and CDR2 is SFDVKD in the germline V gene. The CDR3, as DNA: TGTGCCACCAGTGACGCCGGGACAGGGGGATCAGATACGCAGTATTTT. This codes for CATSDAGTGGSDTQYF.